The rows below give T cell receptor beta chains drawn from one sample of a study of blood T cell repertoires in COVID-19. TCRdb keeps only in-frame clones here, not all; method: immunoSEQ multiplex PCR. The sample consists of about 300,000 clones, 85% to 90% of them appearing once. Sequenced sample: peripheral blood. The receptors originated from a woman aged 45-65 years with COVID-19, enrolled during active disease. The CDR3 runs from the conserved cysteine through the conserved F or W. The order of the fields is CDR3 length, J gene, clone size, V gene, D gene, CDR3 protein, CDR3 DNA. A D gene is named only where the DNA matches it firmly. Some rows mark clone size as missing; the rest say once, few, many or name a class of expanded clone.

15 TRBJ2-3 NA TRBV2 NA CAGSGTFSGTDTQYF TGTGCCGGATCCGGAACATTTAGCGGTACAGATACGCAGTATTTT
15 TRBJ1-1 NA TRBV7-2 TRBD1 CASSFLLGDRAEAFF TGTGCCAGCAGCTTCCTCTTAGGGGACAGGGCTGAAGCTTTCTTT
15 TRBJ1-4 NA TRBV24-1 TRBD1 CATSEAGQGGEKLFF TGTGCCACCAGTGAGGCGGGACAGGGTGGTGAAAAACTGTTTTTT
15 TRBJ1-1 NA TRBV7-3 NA CASSLGLQVGGGAFF TGTGCCAGCAGCTTAGGTCTACAGGTGGGCGGCGGAGCTTTCTTT
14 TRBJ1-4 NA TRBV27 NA CASSQDRNNEKLFF TGTGCCAGCAGTCAAGACAGGAACAATGAAAAACTGTTTTTT
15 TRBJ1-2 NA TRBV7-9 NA CASSSAATRDYGYTF TGTGCCAGCAGCTCCGCCGCGACCCGGGACTATGGCTACACCTTC
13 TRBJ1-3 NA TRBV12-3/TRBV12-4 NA CASTLLYGNTIYF TGTGCCAGCACCCTTCTATATGGAAACACCATATATTTT
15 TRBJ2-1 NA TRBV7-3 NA CASSPGISSYDEQFF TGTGCCAGCAGTCCGGGGATATCGTCGTATGATGAGCAGTTCTTC
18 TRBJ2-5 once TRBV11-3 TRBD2 CASSSRTSGSPGRETQYF TGTGCCAGCAGCTCAAGGACTAGCGGATCGCCGGGGAGAGAGACCCAGTACTTC
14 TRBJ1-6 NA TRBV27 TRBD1 CASSPGTGGRALHF TGTGCCAGCAGCCCCGGGACAGGGGGCCGGGCCCTCCACTTT
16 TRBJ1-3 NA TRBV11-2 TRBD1 CASSLAGQGSGNTIYF TGTGCCAGCAGCTTAGCCGGACAGGGGTCAGGAAACACCATATATTTT
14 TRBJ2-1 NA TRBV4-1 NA CASSQASAYNEQFF TGCGCCAGCAGCCAAGCAAGCGCTTACAATGAGCAGTTCTTC
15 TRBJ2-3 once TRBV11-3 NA CASSFRQADGDTQYF TGTGCCAGCAGCTTTCGACAGGCCGACGGCGATACGCAGTATTTT
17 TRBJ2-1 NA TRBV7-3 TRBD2 CASSLEIGLAENVEQFF TGTGCCAGCAGCTTGGAAATCGGCCTAGCGGAGAACGTCGAGCAGTTCTTC
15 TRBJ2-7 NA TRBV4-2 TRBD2 CASSQSAGGSYEQYF TGTGCCAGCAGCCAATCCGCGGGCGGGAGCTACGAGCAGTACTTC
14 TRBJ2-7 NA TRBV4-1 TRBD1 CASSQGGQGYEQYF TGCGCCAGCAGCCAAGGGGGACAGGGCTACGAGCAGTACTTC
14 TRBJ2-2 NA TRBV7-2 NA CASSLEGAVGELFF TGTGCCAGCAGCTTAGAAGGCGCGGTCGGGGAGCTGTTTTTT
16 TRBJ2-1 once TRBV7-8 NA CASSLVRQGSYNEQFF TGTGCCAGCAGCTTAGTAAGGCAGGGCTCCTACAATGAGCAGTTCTTC
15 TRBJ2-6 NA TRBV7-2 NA CASSHSSSGANVLTF TGTGCCAGCAGTCATAGTTCCTCTGGGGCCAACGTCCTGACTTTC
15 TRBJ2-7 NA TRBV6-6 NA CASSYPGWGVDEQYF TGTGCCAGCAGTTACCCAGGGTGGGGGGTCGACGAGCAGTACTTC
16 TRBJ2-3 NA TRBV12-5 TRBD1 CASGTGQGASTDTQYF TGTGCTAGTGGTACTGGACAGGGGGCAAGCACAGATACGCAGTATTTT
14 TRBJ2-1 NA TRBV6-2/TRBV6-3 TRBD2 CASSQGLAGKKQFF TGTGCCAGCAGTCAGGGACTAGCGGGAAAGAAACAGTTCTTC
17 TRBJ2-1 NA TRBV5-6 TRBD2 CASSFAPLAGDRNEQFF TGTGCCAGCAGCTTCGCCCCACTAGCGGGGGACCGGAATGAGCAGTTCTTC
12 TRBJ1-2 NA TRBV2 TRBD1 CASSVLRTGVTF TGTGCCAGCAGTGTTTTGCGGACAGGAGTAACGTTC
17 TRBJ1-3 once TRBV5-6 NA CASSLGAHDASGNTIYF TGTGCCAGCAGCTTGGGGGCTCACGACGCCTCTGGAAACACCATATATTTT
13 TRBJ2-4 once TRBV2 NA CATKRASENIQYF TGTGCCACAAAACGCGCCTCCGAAAACATTCAGTACTTC
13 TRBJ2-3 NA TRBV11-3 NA CASSLGGTDTQYF TGTGCCAGCAGCCTCGGAGGGACAGATACGCAGTATTTT
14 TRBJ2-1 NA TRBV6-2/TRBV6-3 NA CASSTRRESRYEFF TGTGCCAGCAGCACGCGTCGGGAAAGCAGGTATGAGTTCTTC
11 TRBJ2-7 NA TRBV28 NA CASSFVYEQYF TGTGCCAGCAGTTTCGTCTACGAGCAGTACTTC
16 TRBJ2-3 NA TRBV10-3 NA CAIRPPLWCRSDTQYF TGTGCCATCAGGCCCCCGTTGTGGTGTAGATCAGATACGCAGTATTTT
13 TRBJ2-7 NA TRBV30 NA CAWTDGSSYEQYF TGTGCCTGGACGGACGGGAGCTCCTACGAGCAGTACTTC
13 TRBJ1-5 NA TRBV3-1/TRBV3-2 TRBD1 CASSPNRGQPQHF TGTGCCAGCAGCCCAAACAGGGGTCAGCCCCAGCATTTT
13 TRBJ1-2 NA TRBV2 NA CASSIRPVYGYTF TGTGCCAGCAGTATCAGGCCTGTCTATGGCTACACCTTC
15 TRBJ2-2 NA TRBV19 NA CASRTGPTNTGELFF TGTGCCAGCCGAACAGGTCCCACGAACACCGGGGAGCTGTTTTTT
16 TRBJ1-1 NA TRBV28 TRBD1 CASSLSRPGTGTEAFF TGTGCCAGCAGTTTAAGCCGCCCTGGGACAGGAACTGAAGCTTTCTTT
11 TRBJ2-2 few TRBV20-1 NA CSARGQFELFF TGCAGTGCTAGAGGGCAGTTTGAGCTGTTTTTT
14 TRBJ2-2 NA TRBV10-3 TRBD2 CATRGAVGTGELFF TGTGCTACGCGGGGGGCGGTGGGCACCGGGGAGCTGTTTTTT
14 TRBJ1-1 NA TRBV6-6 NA CASSADRLNTEAFF TGTGCCAGCAGCGCGGACAGACTGAACACTGAAGCTTTCTTT
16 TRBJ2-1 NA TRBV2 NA CASSERTTQVSVEQFF TGTGCCAGCAGTGAACGGACAACCCAGGTATCGGTTGAGCAGTTCTTC
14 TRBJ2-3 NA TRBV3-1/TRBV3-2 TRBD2 CASRVAGGTDTQYF TGTGCCAGCAGAGTAGCGGGAGGCACGGATACGCAGTATTTT
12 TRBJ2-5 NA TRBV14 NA CASSEHQETQYF TGTGCCAGCAGCGAGCATCAAGAGACCCAGTACTTC
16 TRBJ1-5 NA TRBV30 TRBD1 CAWTASAGGPNQPQHF TGTGCCTGGACAGCGAGCGCAGGGGGACCCAATCAGCCCCAGCATTTT
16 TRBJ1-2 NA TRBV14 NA CASSQDGGGRNYGYTF TGTGCCAGCAGCCAAGATGGGGGAGGGAGGAACTATGGCTACACCTTC
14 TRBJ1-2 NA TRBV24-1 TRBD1 CATSDPQDRAGYTF TGTGCCACCAGTGACCCTCAGGACAGGGCTGGCTACACCTTC
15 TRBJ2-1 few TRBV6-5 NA CASSYVNPSYNEQFF TGTGCCAGCAGTTACGTAAATCCGTCCTACAATGAGCAGTTCTTC
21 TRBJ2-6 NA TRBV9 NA CASSESQGHPRITLGANVLTF TGTGCCAGCAGCGAGAGCCAGGGACACCCACGCATCACCCTGGGGGCCAACGTCCTGACTTTC
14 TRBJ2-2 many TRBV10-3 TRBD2 CATGTSGLSGELFF TGTGCCACCGGGACTAGCGGGCTATCCGGGGAGCTGTTTTTT
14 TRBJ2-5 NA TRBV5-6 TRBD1 CASSYGQVQETQYF TGTGCCAGCAGCTACGGACAGGTCCAAGAGACCCAGTACTTC